The entry below gives a single T cell receptor (beta chain) sequence along with its context. Only a few counts were recorded for this clonotype. Its binding antigen is unknown. No per-base quality is available; no much larger clone lies one base away. Amplification of TCR beta CDR3 regions was carried out from RNA transcripts. The first round of RT-PCR for the TCR CDR3 was performed with the HTBI primer set and the Qiagen OneStep RT-PCR kit. Libraries were constructed in a second round of multiplex PCR, after which size selection and purification were carried out. The libraries were sequenced on an Illumina HiSeq2000 using paired-end 100 bp reads. On the authors' methods: SOAPnuke was used to process the raw data, removing reads that contained adapters or uncalled bases, had a mean Phred below 15, or lacked an exact match to the constant primer or identifier. High-quality paired reads were merged with COPE v1.2.5, and unique nucleotide sequences were defined as clonotypes. MiTCR v1.1 was used to align the clonotypes against IMGT TRBV, TRBD and TRBJ reference segments. Analysis was restricted to V-J combinations with a frequency above 0.0001, which covered about 99% of repertoires. The TCS score was defined as the ratio of F50 (clonal expansion) to E x V (chaos), calculated using BLOSUM62-based TCRdist between CDR3 peptides within each V-J. Welch's t-statistics and random forest reduced roughly 500 V-J features to roughly 13, which were used in a naive Bayes classifier (R e1071). TCRdb redid the processing of the public reads, applying fastp at Q25 and MiXCR, and retained in-frame beta chains. Rows matching on CDR3 protein sequence are summarized as one entry with the most common DNA and genes. Here the V and J calls rest on TCRdb's processing, not on the authors' analysis. This sample comprises hundreds of thousands of distinct CDR3 sequences, approximately 15% of them detected only once. The ten most abundant clones make up around 13% of the sample.

As encoded in the germline V gene, CDR1 is MDHEN while CDR2 is SYDVKM. The junction shows trimming of 3 bases on V and 9 bases on J, and the gene matches do not reach 11 bases of it. The CDR3 runs 15 residues from the cysteine to the phenylalanine. Of all the DNA, just the CDR3 is kept, 45 bases in frame from base 1. The data belong to a study of T cells in Graves' hyperthyroidism and ophthalmopathy (dated by TCRdb to the late 2010s). Describing the broader study: Peripheral blood was sampled at the time of initial diagnosis, prior to any treatment. TCR V-J signatures able to tell the groups apart were searched for in a discovery cohort of some 97 patients, of whom 43 had Graves' ophthalmopathy and roughly 59 had stable Graves' hyperthyroidism. An independent validation cohort of around 19 hyperthyroidism patients and 17 patients who later progressed to ophthalmopathy tested prospective prediction of ophthalmopathy. The roughly 99 discovery patients were divided at random into training and test sets in a 7:3 ratio. Thyroid tissue and blood T-cell repertoires from about six Graves' hyperthyroidism patients were also compared in the study. After blood sampling, hyperthyroidism patients were treated with methimazole at a starting dose of 30 mg daily, and ophthalmopathy patients were treated with high-dose intravenous methylprednisolone. The paper describes TCR Vbeta CDR3 sequencing of 135 peripheral blood samples, made up of some 40 ophthalmopathy patients, some 76 hyperthyroidism patients and roughly 17 progressor patients. General findings and caveats noted by the study authors: Ophthalmopathy was separated from stable hyperthyroidism by a 13 V-J signature model, with around 88% sensitivity and roughly 81% specificity obtained in cross-validation and 80%/75% obtained in testing. In validation, the model predicted progression to ophthalmopathy with approximately 70% sensitivity and about 73% specificity, a median of about 6.7 months before onset. Most expanded thyroid clonotypes (frequency above 0.001) were also found in blood, which suggests that blood repertoires may mirror thyroid immune responses. Sample size was not statistically predetermined, and blinding of investigators to group allocation was not performed.

Moderately to severely active disease, a Clinical Activity Score of at least 3, a NOSPECS grade of at least 4, and a duration under 3 months were present in ophthalmopathy patients. The study excluded patients with uncontrolled infections, other autoimmune diseases, pregnancy or lactation. Diagnoses relied on clinical symptoms, serum thyroxine and TRAb, thyroid ultrasound and orbital computed tomography. Ficoll-Paque density gradient centrifugation was used to isolate PBMCs from around 10 ml of fresh peripheral blood. Total RNA was extracted using Trizol reagent, and RNA quality was assessed on an Agilent 2100 Bioanalyzer.

Sequencing was performed on blood. This sequence uses TRBV28 and TRBJ1-5; the central 7 bases match TRBD1. This sequence originates from a woman in her fifties or sixties with Graves' ophthalmopathy. The bases read TGTGCCAGCAGTTTTGGGGACAGTTGGGGTGTGCCCCAGCATTTT. It translates to CASSFGDSWGVPQHF.